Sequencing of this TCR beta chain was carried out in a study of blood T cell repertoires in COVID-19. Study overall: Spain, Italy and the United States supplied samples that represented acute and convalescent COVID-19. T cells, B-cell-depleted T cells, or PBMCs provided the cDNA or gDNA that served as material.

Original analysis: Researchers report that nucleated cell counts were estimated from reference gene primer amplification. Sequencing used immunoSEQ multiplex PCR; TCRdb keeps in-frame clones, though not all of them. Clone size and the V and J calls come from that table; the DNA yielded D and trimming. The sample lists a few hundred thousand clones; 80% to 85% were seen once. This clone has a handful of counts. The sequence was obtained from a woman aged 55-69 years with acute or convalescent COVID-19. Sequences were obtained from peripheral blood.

The CDR3 nucleotides read TGCGCCAGCAGCTTGGCCGGGGGGTCGACCTATGGCTACACCTTC. Its translation: CASSLAGGSTYGYTF. This chain joins TRBV5-1 and TRBJ1-2, with a possible D match to TRBD1 (5 bases). Germline V gene lookup returns CDR1 SGHRS and CDR2 YFSETQ. This CDR3 region has 15 residues. Trimming cost V 0 bases and J 4 bases, with 13 bases left between them.